A selection of T cell receptor beta chains follows, all from one sample in a study of vaccination and CD4 T cells after COVID-19. TCRdb independently ran MiXCR on the PCR reads; one entry per CDR3 protein. The sample has about 18,000 distinct CDR3 sequences; 50% to 65% are singletons. The sample was CD4+ T cells from blood, taken after SARS-CoV-2 vaccination. These receptors were obtained from a human donor who had recovered from COVID-19. CDR3s include the opening cysteine and the closing phenylalanine or tryptophan. D genes are given only for firm matches.

cdr3_length j_call v_call d_call cdr3_aa
15 TRBJ1-3 TRBV20-1 TRBD1 CSARDPGGSGNTIYF
14 TRBJ2-1 TRBV6-2/TRBV6-3 TRBD2 CASRASGGYNEQFF
15 TRBJ2-2 TRBV20-1 TRBD2 CSVYSGVRGTGELFF
15 TRBJ2-7 TRBV20-1 TRBD2 CSAGGLAGARDEQYF
10 TRBJ2-5 TRBV20-1 . CSARDETQYF
15 TRBJ1-5 TRBV5-1 TRBD1 CASRAGTESNQPQHF
14 TRBJ1-2 TRBV27 . CASSPQLTWIGYTF
18 TRBJ2-2 TRBV7-8 TRBD2 CASSYGLAGSSRTGELFF
16 TRBJ1-2 TRBV12-3/TRBV12-4 . CASSPFLDAVNYGYTF
16 TRBJ1-3 TRBV2 . CASSAWRDNSGNTIYF
15 TRBJ1-1 TRBV7-9 TRBD1 CASSSLDRGNTEAFF
14 TRBJ2-2 TRBV10-3 . CAITSIRPRGELFF
19 TRBJ1-4 TRBV6-1 . CASSDPPPEGRVSGEKLFF
15 TRBJ2-5 TRBV20-1 TRBD2 CSANGRISDQETQYF
11 TRBJ1-3 TRBV7-9 . CASSQGNTIYF
13 TRBJ2-7 TRBV5-1 . CASRWEGTNEQYF
13 TRBJ2-1 TRBV20-1 TRBD2 CSANPTSGRARFF
15 TRBJ1-2 TRBV7-9 . CASSLVAGTNYGYTF
18 TRBJ2-1 TRBV28 TRBD2 CASSLITSGGYYNERQFF
18 TRBJ2-7 TRBV21-1 . CASRLNGLAGAGIHEQYF
12 TRBJ1-6 TRBV25-1 . CASSKPAQPLHF
13 TRBJ1-2 TRBV28 . CASSLSEQRGYTF
17 TRBJ2-1 TRBV6-1 . CASTRQASASSYNEQFF
12 TRBJ2-1 TRBV29-1 . CSAHQKAGEQFF
12 TRBJ2-3 TRBV20-1 TRBD2 CSARTSADTQYF
16 TRBJ2-3 TRBV20-1 TRBD2 CSAPRPTGGGTDTQYF
15 TRBJ1-2 TRBV6-1 . CASSDRAQAGNGYTF
14 TRBJ2-1 TRBV7-2 . CASSFVQGSNEQFF
16 TRBJ2-3 TRBV27 . CASSGARPRSTDTQYF
16 TRBJ1-6 TRBV6-1 . CASRPAKGWDVRALHF
17 TRBJ2-1 TRBV5-4 TRBD2 CASSLGTSGSSYNEQFF
15 TRBJ1-5 TRBV6-5 . CASSYSGLGNQPQHF